This TCR beta chain was obtained from a study of T cell responses to AZD1222 COVID-19 vaccine. The study's findings and limits: Vaccine-related CD4 TCRs covered spike, predominating at 160-218 and 743-854. Spike-specific TCR breadth and depth were elevated following two AZD1222 doses. Per reports, nearly half of all spike-specific TCRs target regions that are unmutated in variants.

As concerns this clone: Its antigen is currently unknown.

Produced via immunoSEQ multiplex PCR; TCRdb's table is partial and in-frame only. This sample has roughly 150,000 clones, with 88% found just once. The sequence came from an adult who had recovered from COVID-19. Sequencing was performed on peripheral blood, taken after recovery from COVID-19.

The CDR3 reads CASSLNSGSHNEQFF. The CDR3 nucleotides read TGCGCCAGCAGCTTAAATAGCGGGAGCCACAATGAGCAGTTCTTC. The chain is built from TRBV5-1 and TRBJ2-1, with 9 bases that match TRBD2. Germline loops: CDR1 SGHRS, CDR2 YFSETQ. This CDR3 spans 15 amino acids. J was trimmed by 5 bases and V by 2 bases; bases with no gene match: 5.